These 24 T cell receptor beta chains originate from one sample sequenced in a study of cytomegalovirus exposure and HLA in healthy donors. In the PCR, 60 Vbeta and 13 Jbeta primers were used. Produced via immunoSEQ multiplex PCR; TCRdb's table is partial and in-frame only. The sample has 91,000 or so clones; approximately 80% are singletons. Source material: PBMCs. These receptors were taken from a man aged 30-40 years in good health and CMV-seropositive.

CDR3 bases: TGTGCCAGCAGCCAAACGGACAGGGGACTACCATACACTGAAGCTTTCTTT. It encodes CASSQTDRGLPYTEAFF. The chain couples TRBV5-6 to TRBJ1-1, with 9 bases aligning to TRBD1. The trim removed 4 bases at V and 3 bases at J, leaving 13 bases unmatched. CDR1 and CDR2 from the germline V gene are SGHDT and YYEEEE. The CDR3 extends over 17 amino acids. Looking up the rest from reference TRBV5-6 and TRBJ1-1 gives the full variable domain: DAGVTQSPTHLIKTRGQQVTLRCSPKSGHDTVSWYQQALGQGPQFIFQYYEEEERQRGNFPDRFSGHQFPNYSSELNVNALLLGDSALYLCASSQTDRGLPYTEAFFGQGTRLTVV.

In the case of this clone: The same CDR3 arises from other DNA sequences in this sample as well. The genes are TRBV19 and TRBJ1-5; D is unclear. The V end lost 5 bases, the J end lost 4 bases, and 6 bases lay between the germline ends. This CDR3 has 12 amino acids. The germline V gene encodes CDR1 LNHDA and CDR2 SQIVND (reference sequence). The CDR3 loop reads CASSPSNQPQHF. The CDR3 coding sequence is TGTGCCAGTAGTCCGTCTAATCAGCCCCAGCATTTT.

This clone was observed a few times. V gene TRBV5-4 combines with J gene TRBJ2-5; D gene unclear. This CDR3 has 14 residues. V was trimmed by 0 bases and J by 0 bases, leaving 6 bases between them. Germline lookup yields CDR1 SGHNT and CDR2 YYREEE (reference sequence). CDR3 protein: CASSLDAYQETQYF. Here the CDR3 DNA reads TGTGCCAGCAGCTTGGATGCGTACCAAGAGACCCAGTACTTC.

The genes are TRBV5-1 and TRBJ1-2, with TRBD1 matching over 10 bases. Germline CDR1 reads SGHRS; CDR2 reads YFSETQ. The CDR3 is 15 amino acids. The junction had 6 bases not matched to a gene; V was cut back by 0 bases and J by 7 bases. The CDR3 DNA follows: TGCGCCAGCAGCTTGGGACAGGGGGCGCGCGGTGGCTACACCTTC. Amino acid sequence: CASSLGQGARGGYTF.

This chain uses TRBV6-5 with TRBJ2-5; D remains ambiguous. The germline V and J ends were trimmed by 10 bases and 5 bases, with 17 bases remaining between them. Looked up from germline, CDR1 is MNHEY and CDR2 is SVGAGI. This CDR3 is built from 13 residues. The CDR3 coding sequence is TGTGCCACCCGTCCCGCGGAAAGGGAGACCCAGTACTTC. Its protein is CATRPAERETQYF.

The chain recombines TRBV19 with TRBJ1-5, with 9 bases that match TRBD1. The trim removed 9 bases at V and 2 bases at J, leaving 5 bases unmatched. From germline, CDR1 is LNHDA and CDR2 SQIVND (reference sequence). The CDR3 consists of 14 residues. The CDR3 region has the DNA TGTGCCAGCGGCACAGGGGGCGGCAATCAGCCCCAGCATTTT. Its protein product is CASGTGGGNQPQHF.

V usage is TRBV7-6 and J usage is TRBJ2-7, with 8 bases matching TRBD2. The trim removed 3 bases at V and 6 bases at J, leaving 13 bases unmatched. Germline V gives CDR1 SGHVS, CDR2 FNYEAQ. CDR3 length equals 16 residues. The CDR3 loop is CASSLPPGLGWGEQYF. The CDR3 nucleotides read TGTGCCAGCAGCTTGCCCCCGGGACTAGGGTGGGGCGAGCAGTACTTC. Looking up the rest from reference TRBV7-6 and TRBJ2-7 gives the full variable domain: GAGVSQSPRYKVTKRGQDVALRCDPISGHVSLYWYRQALGQGPEFLTYFNYEAQQDKSGLPNDRFSAERPEGSISTLTIQRTEQRDSAMYRCASSLPPGLGWGEQYFGPGTRLTVT.

This clone was observed a handful of times. The V gene is TRBV5-1, the J gene TRBJ1-6, with 9 nucleotides matching TRBD1. CDR3 length equals 16 residues. The germline CDR1 and CDR2 sequences are SGHRS and YFSETQ. Unmatched junction bases numbered 7, after V lost 3 bases and J lost 6 bases. CDR3 sequence reads: CASSYSAGQGNSPLHF. CDR3 nucleotide sequence: TGCGCCAGCAGCTACTCCGCGGGACAGGGTAATTCACCCCTCCACTTT.

The chain recombines TRBV9 with TRBJ1-1; D may be TRBD1 (5 bases). In germline, CDR1 is SGDLS, CDR2 YYNGEE. The CDR3 sequence is 15 residues long. Between the trimmed V and J ends, which lost 0 bases and 0 bases, there was a span of 9 bases. The CDR3 DNA reads as TGTGCCAGCAGCGTAGTTGTGGGGCTGAACACTGAAGCTTTCTTT. Translating gives CASSVVVGLNTEAFF.

This clone was recorded only once. The chain is built from TRBV9 and TRBJ2-7; TRBD2 aligns across 9 bases. V dropped 4 bases and J dropped 7; count of bases not matched to a gene: 12. This CDR3 is 15 amino acids long. Germline values: CDR1 SGDLS, CDR2 YYNGEE. In nucleotides, the CDR3 is TGTGCCAGCAGCAAGGGGGCGGGAGGGCCTGAGGAGCAGTACTTC. This translates into CASSKGAGGPEEQYF.

The chain employs TRBV5-4 and TRBJ1-2; weak D call: TRBD1 (6 bases). Germline CDR1 reads SGHNT; CDR2 reads YYREEE (reference sequence). The CDR3 totals 13 residues. V shed 4 bases and J shed 4 bases, with 11 bases lying between them. The CDR3 spells CASSPMGAYGYTF. The CDR3 nucleotides are TGTGCCAGCAGCCCAATGGGGGCCTATGGCTACACCTTC.

The chain employs TRBV5-8 and TRBJ1-1; D is unclear. The V end lost 3 bases, the J end lost 0 bases, and 12 bases lay between the germline ends. The CDR3 contains 15 residues. CDR1 is SGHTS, CDR2 YDEGEE, per germline. This CDR3 reads CASSSPGALNTEAFF. The CDR3 nucleotides are TGTGCCAGCAGCTCCCCGGGTGCCCTGAACACTGAAGCTTTCTTT.

The V gene is TRBV6-5, the J gene TRBJ1-2, with D uncertain. The length of the CDR3 is 12 residues. V dropped 6 bases and J dropped 10 bases, with 15 bases sitting between them. Germline CDR1 MNHEY, CDR2 SVGAGI. The CDR3 DNA reads TGTGCCAGCAGCCCGGACTTTTTACACTACACCTTC. It translates to CASSPDFLHYTF.

V gene TRBV7-2 combines with J gene TRBJ2-4; TRBD2 matches 14 bases. Trimming at V came to 6 bases and at J to 6 bases, leaving 4 bases not matched to a gene. The CDR3 totals 15 residues. CDR1 and CDR2 (germline): SGHTA, FQGNSA. As DNA, the CDR3 is TGTGCCAGCAGTCCTGGACTAGCGGGAGGAAACATTCAGTACTTC. Its protein is CASSPGLAGGNIQYF.

V and J are TRBV6-5 and TRBJ1-2; D is undetermined. This CDR3 contains 13 residues. V lost 8 bases to trimming and J lost 2 bases, with 12 bases between them. The germline V gene encodes CDR1 MNHEY and CDR2 SVGAGI. The CDR3 coding sequence is TGTGCCAGCGTGCCAGGCTACAACTATGGCTACACCTTC. Residues: CASVPGYNYGYTF.

This chain connects TRBV18 to TRBJ2-2, with TRBD1 as a possible D gene (6 bases). V shed 1 base and J shed 4 bases, with 16 bases lying between them. This CDR3 has 17 residues. In germline, CDR1 is KGHSH, CDR2 LQKENI. The CDR3 nucleotides are TGTGCCAGCTCACCACTCGACCAGGGGCCGGGCACCGGGGAGCTGTTTTTT. Translating it yields CASSPLDQGPGTGELFF. The full variable domain, with the rest looked up from reference TRBV18 and TRBJ2-2, is NAGVMQNPRHLVRRRGQEARLRCSPMKGHSHVYWYRQLPEEGLKFMVYLQKENIIDESGMPKERFSAEFPKEGPSILRIQQVVRGDSAAYFCASSPLDQGPGTGELFFGEGSRLTVL.

V gene TRBV2 combines with J gene TRBJ2-7; the D gene is possibly TRBD1 (8 bases). The CDR3 runs to 14 residues. V lost 8 bases to trimming and J lost 2 bases, with 16 bases between them. Germline V gene data show CDR1 as SNHLY and CDR2 as FYNNEI. CDR3 region: CASGIQGGAYEQYF. CDR3 sequence (DNA): TGTGCCAGCGGCATACAGGGGGGGGCCTACGAGCAGTACTTC.

The chain couples TRBV18 to TRBJ1-1; D remains unclear. V lost 2 bases and J lost 7, with 8 bases in between. This CDR3 has 12 amino acids. The germline V gene has CDR1 KGHSH and CDR2 LQKENI. The DNA of the CDR3 is TGTGCCAGCTCACCAAAGGCAGGTGAAGCTTTCTTT. It encodes CASSPKAGEAFF.

The V and J genes are TRBV5-1 and TRBJ1-6, with 10 nucleotides matching TRBD1. This CDR3 has 17 amino acids. The V and J ends lost 4 bases and 0 bases, in that order; junction bases with no gene match: 4. Germline loops: CDR1 SGHRS, CDR2 YFSETQ. The CDR3 DNA reads as TGCGCCAGCAGCATTCGGACAGGGGGCTCCTATAATTCACCCCTCCACTTT. The encoded protein is CASSIRTGGSYNSPLHF. The full variable domain, with the rest looked up from reference TRBV5-1 and TRBJ1-6, is KAGVTQTPRYLIKTRGQQVTLSCSPISGHRSVSWYQQTPGQGLQFLFEYFSETQRNKGNFPGRFSGRQFSNSRSEMNVSTLELGDSALYLCASSIRTGGSYNSPLHFGNGTRLTVT.

V is TRBV10-3 and J is TRBJ1-5, with D possibly being TRBD1 (5 bases). The CDR3 spans 11 residues. From germline, CDR1 is ENHRY and CDR2 SYGVKD. Trimming took 8 bases from V and 4 from J, leaving 6 bases between them. This CDR3 is CAIGGNQPQHF. CDR3 coding DNA: TGTGCCATCGGGGGGAATCAGCCCCAGCATTTT.

V is TRBV7-2 and J is TRBJ2-7; D is possibly TRBD2 (6 bases). Trimming shortened V by 1 base and J by 10 bases, and 23 bases separated the two germline ends. Germline CDR1 is SGHTA and CDR2 is FQGNSA. The CDR3 runs 16 residues. CDR3 in DNA: TGTGCCAGCAGCTTAGGGCGGGATCCTGCCCCTATCCGCCAGTACTTC. Translated: CASSLGRDPAPIRQYF. Supplemented by reference TRBV7-2 and TRBJ2-7, the full variable domain reads GAGVSQSPSNKVTEKGKDVELRCDPISGHTALYWYRQSLGQGLEFLIYFQGNSAPDKSGLPSDRFSAERTGGSVSTLTIQRTQQEDSAVYLCASSLGRDPAPIRQYFGPGTRLTVT.

The genes are TRBV10-3 and TRBJ2-1, with 7 bases aligning to TRBD1. The CDR3 has 11 residues. Germline CDR1 ENHRY, CDR2 SYGVKD. V lost 7 bases to trimming and J lost 7 bases; unmatched junction nucleotides: 1. CDR3 residues: CAITRGNEQFF. The CDR3 DNA is TGTGCCATCACCAGGGGGAATGAGCAGTTCTTC.

This chain uses TRBV4-1 with TRBJ2-1; 7 positions agree with TRBD1. There are 14 residues in the CDR3. From germline, CDR1 is MGHRA and CDR2 YSYEKL. The V and J ends lost 6 bases and 4 bases, in that order; junction bases with no gene match: 6. CDR3 in amino acids: CASRWDSNYNEQFF. The CDR3 DNA reads as TGCGCCAGCAGGTGGGACAGCAATTACAATGAGCAGTTCTTC.

The chain joins TRBV6-5 to TRBJ2-2; 10 bases match TRBD1. Germline V gene lookup returns CDR1 MNHEY and CDR2 SVGAGI. The CDR3 sequence is 14 residues long. The ends lost 5 bases at V and 6 bases at J; junction bases unmatched: 3. The CDR3: CASSAGTGAGELFF. In DNA form, the CDR3 reads TGTGCCAGCAGTGCCGGGACAGGGGCCGGGGAGCTGTTTTTT.